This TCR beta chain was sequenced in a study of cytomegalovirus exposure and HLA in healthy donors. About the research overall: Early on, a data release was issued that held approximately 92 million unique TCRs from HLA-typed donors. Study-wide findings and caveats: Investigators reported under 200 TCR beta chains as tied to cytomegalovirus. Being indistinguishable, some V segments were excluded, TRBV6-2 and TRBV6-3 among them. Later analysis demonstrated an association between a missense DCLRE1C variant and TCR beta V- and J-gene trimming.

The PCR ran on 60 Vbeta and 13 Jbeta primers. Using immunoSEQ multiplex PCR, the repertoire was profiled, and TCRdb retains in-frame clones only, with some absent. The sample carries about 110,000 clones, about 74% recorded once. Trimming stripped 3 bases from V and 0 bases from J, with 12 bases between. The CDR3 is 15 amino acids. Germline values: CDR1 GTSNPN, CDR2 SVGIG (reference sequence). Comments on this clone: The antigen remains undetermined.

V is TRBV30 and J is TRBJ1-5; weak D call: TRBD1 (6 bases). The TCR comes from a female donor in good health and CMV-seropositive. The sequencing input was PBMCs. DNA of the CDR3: TGTGCCTGGAGCCGGGACACTGGTAGCAATCAGCCCCAGCATTTT. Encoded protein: CAWSRDTGSNQPQHF.